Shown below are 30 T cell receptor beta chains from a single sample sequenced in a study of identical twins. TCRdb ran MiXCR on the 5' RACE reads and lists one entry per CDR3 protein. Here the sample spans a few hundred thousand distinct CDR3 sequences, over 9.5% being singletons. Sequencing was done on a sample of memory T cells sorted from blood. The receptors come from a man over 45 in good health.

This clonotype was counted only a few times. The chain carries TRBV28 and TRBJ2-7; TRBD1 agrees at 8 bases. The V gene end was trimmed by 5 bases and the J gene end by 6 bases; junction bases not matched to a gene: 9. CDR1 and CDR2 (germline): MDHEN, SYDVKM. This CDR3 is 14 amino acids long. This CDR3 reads CASSPDRVSFEQYF. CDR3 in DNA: TGTGCCAGCAGTCCGGACAGGGTCTCGTTCGAGCAGTACTTC.

CDR3 amino acids: CASSRFRGGPQGTQYF. The DNA of the CDR3 is TGTGCCAGCAGCCGATTTCGCGGGGGCCCTCAGGGTACGCAGTATTTT. V gene TRBV11-2 combines with J gene TRBJ2-3, with D possibly being TRBD2 (7 bases). This CDR3 has 16 residues. V was pared by 5 bases and J by 8 bases, with 23 bases between. Germline CDR1 SGHAT, CDR2 FQNNGV.

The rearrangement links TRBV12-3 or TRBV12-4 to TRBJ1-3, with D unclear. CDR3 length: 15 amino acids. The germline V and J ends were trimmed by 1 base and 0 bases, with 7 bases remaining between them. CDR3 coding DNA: TGTGCCAGCAGTTTAGGGCAGAGCTCTGGAAACACCATATATTTT. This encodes CASSLGQSSGNTIYF.

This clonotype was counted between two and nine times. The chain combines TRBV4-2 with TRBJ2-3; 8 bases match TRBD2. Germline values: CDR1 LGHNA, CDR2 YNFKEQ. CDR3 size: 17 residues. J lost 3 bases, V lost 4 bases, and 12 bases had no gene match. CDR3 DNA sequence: TGTGCCAGCAGCCCCGGAATGAGCGGGAGTGGGACAGATACGCAGTATTTT. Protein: CASSPGMSGSGTDTQYF.

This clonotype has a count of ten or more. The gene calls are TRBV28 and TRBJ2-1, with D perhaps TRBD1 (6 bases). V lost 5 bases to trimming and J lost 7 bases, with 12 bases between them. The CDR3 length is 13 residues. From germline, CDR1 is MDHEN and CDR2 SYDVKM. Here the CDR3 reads CASSRDTGNEQFF. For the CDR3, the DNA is TGTGCCAGCAGTCGGGACACGGGGAATGAGCAGTTCTTC.

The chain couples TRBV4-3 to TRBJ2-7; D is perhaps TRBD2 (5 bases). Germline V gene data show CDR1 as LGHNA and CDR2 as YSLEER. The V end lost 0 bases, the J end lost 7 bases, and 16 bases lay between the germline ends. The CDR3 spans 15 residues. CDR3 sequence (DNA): TGCGCCAGCAGCCAAGAAGGAGCGGCCGCTGGGGAGCAGTACTTC. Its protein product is CASSQEGAAAGEQYF.

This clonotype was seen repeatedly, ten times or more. In DNA, the CDR3 is TGTGCCAGCAGCTACGCAGGGGCGGGTGGCTACACCTTC. Its protein product is CASSYAGAGGYTF. The chain uses TRBV11-2 and TRBJ1-2, with D perhaps TRBD1 (6 bases). Germline CDR1 and CDR2: SGHAT and FQNNGV. Deletions cut 4 bases from V and 7 bases from J, with 13 bases between. The CDR3 contains 13 residues.

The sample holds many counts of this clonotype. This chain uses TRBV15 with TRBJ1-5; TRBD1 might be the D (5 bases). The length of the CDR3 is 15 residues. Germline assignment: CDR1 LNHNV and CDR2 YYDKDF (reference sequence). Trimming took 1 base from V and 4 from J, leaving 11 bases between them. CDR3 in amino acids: CATSRGAGRNQPQHF. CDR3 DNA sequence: TGTGCCACCAGCAGAGGGGCGGGACGGAATCAGCCCCAGCATTTT.

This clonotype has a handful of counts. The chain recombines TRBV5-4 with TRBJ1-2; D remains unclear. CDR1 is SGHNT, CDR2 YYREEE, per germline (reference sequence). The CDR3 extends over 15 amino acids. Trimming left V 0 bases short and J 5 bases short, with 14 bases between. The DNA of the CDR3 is TGTGCCAGCAGCTTGGTCGGGCAGGCGAGGTATGGCTACACCTTC. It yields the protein CASSLVGQARYGYTF.

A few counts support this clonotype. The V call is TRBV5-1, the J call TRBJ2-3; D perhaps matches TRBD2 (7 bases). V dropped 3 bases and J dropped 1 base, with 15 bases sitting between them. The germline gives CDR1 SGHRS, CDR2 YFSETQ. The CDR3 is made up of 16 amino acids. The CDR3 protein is CASSSVGGARTDTQYF. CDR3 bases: TGCGCCAGCAGCTCCGTTGGGGGGGCGCGCACAGATACGCAGTATTTT.

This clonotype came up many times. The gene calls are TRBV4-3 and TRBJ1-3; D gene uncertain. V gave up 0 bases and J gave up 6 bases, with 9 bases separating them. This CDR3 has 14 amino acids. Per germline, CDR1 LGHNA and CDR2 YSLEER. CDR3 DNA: TGCGCCAGCAGCCAAGAGGCAGCTTTAAACACCATATATTTT. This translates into CASSQEAALNTIYF.

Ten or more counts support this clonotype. CDR3 nucleotide sequence: TGTGCCAGCACCCGGGACGTATCGAGCGGGGGGACCGCTAACGAGCAGTACTTC. This sequence encodes CASTRDVSSGGTANEQYF. The gene calls are TRBV6-2 or TRBV6-3 and TRBJ2-7; TRBD2 aligns across 9 bases. Germline CDR1 is MNHEY and CDR2 is SVGEGT. V lost 7 bases and J lost 5; bases outside the gene matches: 21. CDR3 length: 18 residues.

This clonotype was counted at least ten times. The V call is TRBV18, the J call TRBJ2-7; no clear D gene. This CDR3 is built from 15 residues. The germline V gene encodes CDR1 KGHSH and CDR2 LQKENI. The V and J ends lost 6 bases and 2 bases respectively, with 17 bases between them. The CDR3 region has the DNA TGTGCCAGCTCTGTCGGATCCGGCCAGGCCTACGAGCAGTACTTC. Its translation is CASSVGSGQAYEQYF.

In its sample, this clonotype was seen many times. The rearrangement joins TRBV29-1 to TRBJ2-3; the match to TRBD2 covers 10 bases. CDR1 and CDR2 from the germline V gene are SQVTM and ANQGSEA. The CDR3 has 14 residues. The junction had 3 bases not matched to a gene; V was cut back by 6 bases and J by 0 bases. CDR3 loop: CSVGLAASTDTQYF. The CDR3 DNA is TGCAGCGTCGGACTAGCGGCTAGCACAGATACGCAGTATTTT.

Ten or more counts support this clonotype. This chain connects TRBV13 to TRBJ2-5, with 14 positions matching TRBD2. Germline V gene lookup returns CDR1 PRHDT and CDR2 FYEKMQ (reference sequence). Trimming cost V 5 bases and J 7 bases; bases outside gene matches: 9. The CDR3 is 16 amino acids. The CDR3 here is CASSQWGTSGGRTQYF. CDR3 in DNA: TGTGCCAGCAGCCAGTGGGGGACTAGCGGGGGAAGGACCCAGTACTTC.

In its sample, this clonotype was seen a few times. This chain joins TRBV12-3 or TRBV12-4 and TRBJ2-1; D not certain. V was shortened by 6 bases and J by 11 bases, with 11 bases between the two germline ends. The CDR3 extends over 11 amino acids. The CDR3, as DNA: TGTGCCAGCAGCCCCCAGGAAAAGCAGTTCTTC. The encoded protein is CASSPQEKQFF.

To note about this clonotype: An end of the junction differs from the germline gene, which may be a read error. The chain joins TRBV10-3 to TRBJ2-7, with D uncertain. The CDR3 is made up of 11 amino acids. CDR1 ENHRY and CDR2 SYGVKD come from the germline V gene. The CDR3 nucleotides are TGTGCCATCAGTGTGGGGTACGAGCTGTACTTC. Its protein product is CAISVGYELYF.

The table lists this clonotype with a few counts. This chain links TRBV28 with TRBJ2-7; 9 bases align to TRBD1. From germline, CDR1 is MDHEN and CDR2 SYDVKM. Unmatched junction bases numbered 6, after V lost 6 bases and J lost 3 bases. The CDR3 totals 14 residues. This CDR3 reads CASRGTGLNYEQYF. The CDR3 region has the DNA TGTGCCAGCAGGGGGACAGGGTTGAACTACGAGCAGTACTTC.

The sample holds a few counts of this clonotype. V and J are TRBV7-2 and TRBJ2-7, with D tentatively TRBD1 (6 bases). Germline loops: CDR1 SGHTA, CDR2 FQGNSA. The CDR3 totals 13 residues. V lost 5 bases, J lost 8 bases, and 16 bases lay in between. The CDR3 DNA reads TGTGCCAGCAGCCCACAGGGTCCGGGACAGCAGTACTTC. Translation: CASSPQGPGQQYF.

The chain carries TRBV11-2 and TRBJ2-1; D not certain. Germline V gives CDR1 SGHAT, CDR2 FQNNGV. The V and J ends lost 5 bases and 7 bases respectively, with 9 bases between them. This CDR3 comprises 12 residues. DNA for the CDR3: TGTGCCAGCAGCCCCGTCCGGAATGAGCAGTTCTTC. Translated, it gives CASSPVRNEQFF. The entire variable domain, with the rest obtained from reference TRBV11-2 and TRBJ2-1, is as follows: EAGVAQSPRYKIIEKRQSVAFWCNPISGHATLYWYQQILGQGPKLLIQFQNNGVVDDSQLPKDRFSAERLKGVDSTLKIQPAKLEDSAVYLCASSPVRNEQFFGPGTRLTVL.

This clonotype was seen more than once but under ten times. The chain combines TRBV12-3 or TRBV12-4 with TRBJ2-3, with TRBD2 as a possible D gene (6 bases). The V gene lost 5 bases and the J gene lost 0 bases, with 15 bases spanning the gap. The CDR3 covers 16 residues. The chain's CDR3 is CASSEGLTPSTDTQYF. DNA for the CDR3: TGTGCCAGCAGTGAGGGACTGACTCCTAGCACAGATACGCAGTATTTT.

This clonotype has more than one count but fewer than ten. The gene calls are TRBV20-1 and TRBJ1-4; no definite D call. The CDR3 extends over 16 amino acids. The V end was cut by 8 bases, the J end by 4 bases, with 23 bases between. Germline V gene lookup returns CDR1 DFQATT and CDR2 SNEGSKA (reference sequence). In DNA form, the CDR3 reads TGCAGTTGGTTATTAGCCGCCGGAAACAATAATGAAAAACTGTTTTTT. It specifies CSWLLAAGNNNEKLFF.

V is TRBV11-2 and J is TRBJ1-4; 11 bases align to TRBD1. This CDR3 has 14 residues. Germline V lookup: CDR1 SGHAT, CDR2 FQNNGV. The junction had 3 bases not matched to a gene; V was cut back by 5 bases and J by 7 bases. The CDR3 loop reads CASSRTGGGEKLFF. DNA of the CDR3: TGTGCCAGCAGCAGGACAGGGGGCGGTGAAAAACTGTTTTTT.

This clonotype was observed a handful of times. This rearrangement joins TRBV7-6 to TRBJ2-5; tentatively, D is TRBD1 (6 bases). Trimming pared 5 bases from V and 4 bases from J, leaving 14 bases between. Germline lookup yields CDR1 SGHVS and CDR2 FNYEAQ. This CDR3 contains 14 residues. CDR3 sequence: CASSQKQGSETQYF. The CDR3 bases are TGTGCCAGCAGCCAAAAACAGGGTTCAGAGACCCAGTACTTC.

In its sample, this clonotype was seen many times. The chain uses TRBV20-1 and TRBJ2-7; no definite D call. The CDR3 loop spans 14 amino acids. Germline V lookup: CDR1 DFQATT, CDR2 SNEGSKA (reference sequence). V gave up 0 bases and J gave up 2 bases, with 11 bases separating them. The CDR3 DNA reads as TGCAGTGCTAGAGATCCAAGCGTCGCCTACGAGCAGTACTTC. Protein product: CSARDPSVAYEQYF.

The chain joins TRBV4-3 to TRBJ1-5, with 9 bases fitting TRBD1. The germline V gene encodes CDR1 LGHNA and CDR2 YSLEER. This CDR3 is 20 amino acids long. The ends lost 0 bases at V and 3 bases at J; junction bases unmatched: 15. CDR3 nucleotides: TGCGCCAGCAGCCAAGATCGGATAACAGGGGGCCTGATTAACAATCAGCCCCAGCATTTT. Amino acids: CASSQDRITGGLINNQPQHF.

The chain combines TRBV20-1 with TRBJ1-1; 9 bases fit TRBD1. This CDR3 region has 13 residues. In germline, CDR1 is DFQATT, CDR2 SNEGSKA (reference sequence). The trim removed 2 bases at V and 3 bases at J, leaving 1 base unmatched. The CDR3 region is CSARWTGDTEAFF. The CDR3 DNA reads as TGCAGTGCTAGATGGACAGGGGACACTGAAGCTTTCTTT.

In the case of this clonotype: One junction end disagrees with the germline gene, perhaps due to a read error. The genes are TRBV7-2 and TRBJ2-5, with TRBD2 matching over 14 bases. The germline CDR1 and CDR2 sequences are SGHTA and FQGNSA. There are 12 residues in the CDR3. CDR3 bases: TGTGCCAGCAGCCAGACTAGCGGGGGGGCAAACTTC. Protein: CASSQTSGGANF.

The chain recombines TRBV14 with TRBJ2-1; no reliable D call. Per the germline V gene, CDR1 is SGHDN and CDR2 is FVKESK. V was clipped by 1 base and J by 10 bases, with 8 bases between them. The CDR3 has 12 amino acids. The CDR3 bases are TGTGCCAGCAGCCAAGGGCGAGCAGAGCAGTTCTTC. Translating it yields CASSQGRAEQFF.

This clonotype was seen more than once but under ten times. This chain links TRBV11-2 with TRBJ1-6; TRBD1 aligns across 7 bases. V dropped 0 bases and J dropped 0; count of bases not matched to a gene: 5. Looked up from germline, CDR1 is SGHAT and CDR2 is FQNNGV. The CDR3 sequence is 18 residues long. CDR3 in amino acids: CASSLEGQRSSYNSPLHF. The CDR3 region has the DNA TGTGCCAGCAGCTTAGAGGGACAGCGGAGCTCCTATAATTCACCCCTCCACTTT.